Below are 25 T cell receptor beta chains sequenced from a single sample in a study of identical twins. TCRdb analysed the 5' RACE reads with MiXCR anew, one entry per CDR3 protein. The sample shows around 1.7 million distinct CDR3 sequences, about 31% of them seen only once. Source material: cord blood. These receptors were obtained from a newborn girl in good health.

This clonotype appeared a single time. The rearrangement links TRBV20-1 to TRBJ2-1; D is possibly TRBD2 (5 bases). The CDR3 sequence is 14 residues long. The V and J ends lost 5 bases and 5 bases respectively, with 16 bases between them. Germline V CDR1 and CDR2: DFQATT, SNEGSKA (reference sequence). The CDR3 loop reads CSAVSESLHNEQFF. CDR3 DNA sequence: TGCAGTGCTGTTAGCGAATCCCTACACAATGAGCAGTTCTTC.

The chain has TRBV6-5 and TRBJ1-1, with D possibly matching TRBD1 (6 bases). V lost 2 bases, J lost 6 bases, and 13 bases lay in between. This CDR3 contains 14 residues. Germline V gene sequence: CDR1 MNHEY, CDR2 SVGAGI. The CDR3 DNA is TGTGCCAGCAGTTACGGAACTGGGGGCGCTGAAGCTTTCTTT. It specifies CASSYGTGGAEAFF.

V and J are TRBV4-1 and TRBJ2-1; 9 positions match TRBD2. Germline CDR1 MGHRA, CDR2 YSYEKL. The CDR3 contains 12 residues. The ends lost 3 bases at V and 12 bases at J; junction bases unmatched: 3. CDR3 sequence (DNA): TGCGCCAGCAGCCACCTTAGCGGGAGGCAGTTCTTC. Protein product: CASSHLSGRQFF.

This clonotype showed up just a few times. V usage is TRBV19 and J usage is TRBJ1-2; D is unresolved. Germline V gene lookup returns CDR1 LNHDA and CDR2 SQIVND (reference sequence). V was cut by 10 bases and J by 2 bases, with 14 bases left in between. This CDR3 spans 13 amino acids. The CDR3 reads CATNSQPNYGYTF. The CDR3 region has the DNA TGTGCCACCAATTCCCAGCCGAACTATGGCTACACCTTC. The full variable domain, with the rest looked up from reference TRBV19 and TRBJ1-2, is DGGITQSPKYLFRKEGQNVTLSCEQNLNHDAMYWYRQDPGQGLRLIYYSQIVNDFQKGDIAEGYSVSREKKESFPLTVTSAQKNPTAFYLCATNSQPNYGYTFGSGTRLTVV.

This clonotype was counted a few times. J is TRBJ2-7 and V is TRBV11-2; 13 bases agree with TRBD2. This CDR3 is built from 15 residues. Germline assignment: CDR1 SGHAT and CDR2 FQNNGV. With 5 bases clipped from V and 6 bases from J, the junction kept 7 bases outside the gene matches. In DNA, the CDR3 is TGTGCCAGCAGCCAAAGACTAGCGGGGGGAACCGAGCAGTACTTC. Translating gives CASSQRLAGGTEQYF.

In this sample, this clonotype turned up a few times. This chain connects TRBV4-2 to TRBJ1-5; D is possibly TRBD1 (5 bases). The CDR3 covers 17 residues. The V and J ends lost 0 bases and 4 bases respectively, with 16 bases between them. Germline CDR1 and CDR2: LGHNA and YNFKEQ. The CDR3 DNA follows: TGTGCCAGCAGCCAAGACATCTCGGAGGGACGAAATCAGCCCCAGCATTTT. Translation: CASSQDISEGRNQPQHF.

The chain employs TRBV7-6 and TRBJ2-7; TRBD2 matches at 7 bases. V shed 2 bases and J 0 bases; nucleotides not matched to a gene: 7. This CDR3 contains 16 residues. Germline-derived CDR1 and CDR2 are SGHVS and FNYEAQ. The CDR3 here is CASSLFFGGSSYEQYF. The CDR3 DNA follows: TGTGCCAGCAGCTTATTTTTTGGCGGGAGCTCCTACGAGCAGTACTTC. Supplemented by reference TRBV7-6 and TRBJ2-7, the full variable domain reads GAGVSQSPRYKVTKRGQDVALRCDPISGHVSLYWYRQALGQGPEFLTYFNYEAQQDKSGLPNDRFSAERPEGSISTLTIQRTEQRDSAMYRCASSLFFGGSSYEQYFGPGTRLTVT.

The rearrangement links TRBV28 to TRBJ1-1; D not certain. The CDR3 is 14 residues long. Trimming took 7 bases from V and 6 from J, leaving 18 bases between them. The V gene's germline CDR1 is MDHEN and CDR2 SYDVKM. The chain's CDR3 is CASNPPAAGAEAFF. CDR3 DNA: TGTGCCAGCAATCCCCCGGCCGCGGGTGCTGAAGCTTTCTTT.

In its sample, this clonotype was seen a few times. The V call is TRBV4-1, the J call TRBJ1-4, with D unresolved. Germline loops: CDR1 MGHRA, CDR2 YSYEKL. The CDR3 sequence is 15 residues long. Trimming cost V 1 base and J 0 bases, with 6 bases left between them. CDR3 amino acids: CASSQVGTTNEKLFF. CDR3 in DNA: TGCGCCAGCAGCCAAGTCGGCACAACTAATGAAAAACTGTTTTTT.

V usage is TRBV25-1 and J usage is TRBJ2-1, with D maybe TRBD1 (5 bases). V was pared by 6 bases and J by 11 bases, with 17 bases between. CDR1 is MGHDK and CDR2 is SYGVNS in the germline V gene. The CDR3 has 13 residues. The CDR3 loop is CASSIKNRFQQFF. CDR3 DNA: TGTGCCAGCAGCATAAAGAACAGGTTCCAGCAGTTCTTC. The full variable domain, its missing parts supplied by reference TRBV25-1 and TRBJ2-1, is EADIYQTPRYLVIGTGKKITLECSQTMGHDKMYWYQQDPGMELHLIHYSYGVNSTEKGDLSSESTVSRIRTEHFPLTLESARPSHTSQYLCASSIKNRFQQFFGPGTRLTVL.

The rearrangement links TRBV4-2 to TRBJ2-3; D perhaps matches TRBD2 (6 bases). The CDR3 is 18 residues long. V was shortened by 0 bases and J by 4 bases, with 20 bases between the two germline ends. Germline lookup yields CDR1 LGHNA and CDR2 YNFKEQ. CDR3 protein: CASSQDLGLAELSDTQYF. CDR3 nucleotide sequence: TGTGCCAGCAGCCAAGATTTGGGGTTAGCGGAACTCTCAGATACGCAGTATTTT.

The chain is built from TRBV6-1 and TRBJ1-2, with 8 bases fitting TRBD1. The germline V gene encodes CDR1 MNHNS and CDR2 SASEGT. This CDR3 has 17 amino acids. V shed 0 bases and J 8 bases; nucleotides not matched to a gene: 14. The CDR3 spells CASSEAPGWQGAIGYTF. Here the CDR3 DNA reads TGTGCCAGCAGTGAAGCGCCGGGTTGGCAGGGGGCGATCGGCTACACCTTC.

V and J are TRBV28 and TRBJ1-4; a weak D match, TRBD1 (5 bases). V was pared by 5 bases and J by 4 bases, with 14 bases between. CDR1 MDHEN and CDR2 SYDVKM come from the germline V gene. The CDR3 sequence is 15 residues long. This chain's CDR3 is CASSPRAGYNEKLFF. Written as DNA, the CDR3 is TGTGCCAGCAGTCCCCGGGCAGGGTATAATGAAAAACTGTTTTTT.

The chain combines TRBV10-3 with TRBJ1-2; 11 bases align to TRBD1. The CDR3 sequence is 14 residues long. Trimming took 8 bases from V and 8 from J; bases not matched to a gene: 10. Germline loops: CDR1 ENHRY, CDR2 SYGVKD. CDR3 region: CAIQEGQGDEGYTF. The CDR3 region has the DNA TGTGCCATCCAAGAGGGACAGGGGGACGAAGGCTACACCTTC.

The rearrangement uses TRBV6-2 or TRBV6-3 and TRBJ1-2; 9 bases are a match to TRBD1. V shed 9 bases and J 6 bases; nucleotides not matched to a gene: 2. Germline CDR1 and CDR2: MNHEY and SVGEGT. CDR3 length equals 11 residues. The CDR3 protein is CASGTGNGYTF. The DNA for the CDR3 is TGTGCCAGTGGGACAGGGAATGGCTACACCTTC.

This clonotype was seen a handful of times. J is TRBJ2-3 and V is TRBV7-6; D may be TRBD1 (6 bases). The CDR3 covers 14 residues. Trimming removed 1 base from V and 9 bases from J, with 14 bases in between. From germline, CDR1 is SGHVS and CDR2 FNYEAQ. The chain's CDR3 is CASSLGPGQQTQYF. CDR3 DNA sequence: TGTGCCAGCAGCTTAGGACCCGGACAGCAAACGCAGTATTTT.

Of note for this clonotype: One end of the junction is discordant with germline, which a read error may explain. The V and J genes are TRBV10-3 and TRBJ2-5, with 10 positions matching TRBD2. CDR3 length: 13 amino acids. Germline V lookup: CDR1 ENHRY, CDR2 SYGVKD. Here the CDR3 DNA reads TGTGCCAGCAGTGGGACTAGCGCGGAGACCCAGTACTTC. It translates to CASSGTSAETQYF.

The genes are TRBV25-1 and TRBJ2-1; D call uncertain. CDR3 length equals 14 residues. Germline V gives CDR1 MGHDK, CDR2 SYGVNS. V shed 2 bases and J shed 8 bases, with 13 bases lying between them. In DNA form, the CDR3 reads TGTGCCAGCAGTGAAGCGGTACCTAGAGATGAGCAGTTCTTC. This translates into CASSEAVPRDEQFF. The variable domain in full, with the rest retrieved from reference TRBV25-1 and TRBJ2-1, is EADIYQTPRYLVIGTGKKITLECSQTMGHDKMYWYQQDPGMELHLIHYSYGVNSTEKGDLSSESTVSRIRTEHFPLTLESARPSHTSQYLCASSEAVPRDEQFFGPGTRLTVL.

The CDR3 DNA follows: TGTGCCAGCAGTTTCCAGACTGGGAGTAATGAAAAACTGTTTTTT. This encodes CASSFQTGSNEKLFF. V and J are TRBV12-3 or TRBV12-4 and TRBJ1-4; D is undetermined. The CDR3 sequence is 15 residues long. V gave up 3 bases and J gave up 4 bases, with 12 bases separating them.

The chain combines TRBV6-6 with TRBJ2-1; TRBD2 is a possible D gene (7 bases). The V end lost 8 bases, the J end lost 8 bases, and 16 bases lay between the germline ends. The V gene's germline CDR1 is MNHNY and CDR2 SVGAGI (reference sequence). CDR3 length: 13 residues. The DNA of the CDR3 is TGTGCCAGCGGGGGGCGGGAGAGGGATGAGCAGTTCTTC. Protein product: CASGGRERDEQFF.

J is TRBJ2-3 and V is TRBV7-8; 14 nucleotides match TRBD2. Germline V gene lookup returns CDR1 SGHVS and CDR2 FQNEAQ. The CDR3 is made up of 17 amino acids. J gave up 5 bases and V 3 bases, and 7 bases lay outside the gene matches. The CDR3 is CASSFRLAGGKIDTQYF. The CDR3 DNA follows: TGTGCCAGCAGCTTTCGACTAGCGGGGGGGAAAATAGATACGCAGTATTTT.

This clonotype has more than one count but fewer than ten. This chain uses TRBV20-1 with TRBJ2-7, with TRBD2 as a possible D gene (6 bases). CDR1 and CDR2 from the germline V gene are DFQATT and SNEGSKA (reference sequence). This CDR3 contains 15 residues. Trimming shortened V by 3 bases and J by 7 bases, and 22 bases separated the two germline ends. The CDR3 DNA sequence: TGCAGTGCTAGCCTGGGGAGGTTGAACCACAATGAGCAGTACTTC. Translating it yields CSASLGRLNHNEQYF.

The CDR3 region is CASTRILRTGNQPQHF. CDR3 coding DNA: TGTGCCAGCACCCGAATACTAAGGACAGGCAATCAGCCCCAGCATTTT. The chain is built from TRBV6-1 and TRBJ1-5; tentative D call: TRBD1 (6 bases). Germline assignment: CDR1 MNHNS and CDR2 SASEGT. The CDR3 has 16 residues. The V end was cut by 7 bases, the J end by 2 bases, with 18 bases between.

V is TRBV7-6 and J is TRBJ2-5; tentative D call: TRBD1 (5 bases). V dropped 1 base and J dropped 0 bases, with 12 bases sitting between them. The CDR3 has 16 residues. Germline lookup yields CDR1 SGHVS and CDR2 FNYEAQ. CDR3 sequence reads: CASSLEVAGNQETQYF. CDR3 DNA sequence: TGTGCCAGCAGCTTAGAGGTTGCAGGGAACCAAGAGACCCAGTACTTC.

The rearrangement joins TRBV3-1 to TRBJ2-4; TRBD2 matches at 11 bases. Gene TRBJ2-7 matches the end of the DNA better, so the J call may be wrong. There are 15 residues in the CDR3. Looked up from germline, CDR1 is LGHDT and CDR2 is YNNKEL (reference sequence). CDR3 bases: TGTGCCAGCAGTCGACTTAGCGGGAGGGCCGGCGAGCAGTACTTC. Translated, it gives CASSRLSGRAGEQYF.